These 25 T cell receptor beta chains came from one sample sequenced in a study of regulatory T cells in long-lasting Graves disease. Time point denoted: newly diagnosed GD, antithyroid drugs for less than 3 months. Construction of the TCR library relied on RNA isolated from PBMCs. The authors built TCR beta libraries using iRepertoire HTBI primers and Arm-PCR of CDR3 regions. TCRdb reprocessed the multiplex PCR reads with MiXCR, giving one entry per CDR3 protein. The table records roughly 260,000 distinct CDR3 sequences, about 17% of them present only once. These sequences were also reported in another study, on T cells in Graves' hyperthyroidism and ophthalmopathy.

The material was peripheral blood mononuclear cells (PBMCs), obtained at new diagnosis, from a patient treated with antithyroid drugs. The receptors shown here come from a woman between 25 and 40 years old with Graves disease.

On this clonotype itself: A far larger clone differs by one base, so this is likely a read error. V gene TRBV11-2 combines with J gene TRBJ1-1; 8 positions agree with TRBD1. V lost 2 bases and J lost 10; bases outside the gene matches: 12. CDR1 and CDR2 (germline): SGHAT, FQNNGV. The CDR3 loop spans 15 amino acids. The CDR3 DNA is TGTGCCAGCAGCTTACCAGGGGGCGCGGGTGTTCGAGCTTTCTTT. Translating it yields CASSLPGGAGVRAFF. Complete variable domain (other parts from reference TRBV11-2 and TRBJ1-1): EAGVAQSPRYKIIEKRQSVAFWCNPISGHATLYWYQQILGQGPKLLIQFQNNGVVDDSQLPKDRFSAERLKGVDSTLKIQPAKLEDSAVYLCASSLPGGAGVRAFFGQGTRLTVV.

This clonotype has at least ten counts. V gene TRBV2 combines with J gene TRBJ1-2; no clear D. Germline V lookup: CDR1 SNHLY, CDR2 FYNNEI. The CDR3 is 12 residues long. V lost 7 bases and J lost 3, with 9 bases in between. CDR3 sequence reads: CASNSADYGYTF. CDR3 bases: TGTGCCAGCAACTCAGCCGACTATGGCTACACCTTC.

This clonotype has a count of ten or more. This CDR3 reads CASSTRGFMGGYTF. The CDR3 DNA follows: TGTGCCAGCAGCACCCGGGGTTTCATGGGGGGCTACACCTTC. The chain recombines TRBV2 with TRBJ1-2; D is uncertain. The V and J ends lost 6 bases and 8 bases respectively, with 19 bases between them. There are 14 residues in the CDR3. Germline V gives CDR1 SNHLY, CDR2 FYNNEI.

This clonotype occurred a few times. The V gene is TRBV7-8, the J gene TRBJ1-1; D perhaps matches TRBD1 (5 bases). The V end lost 5 bases, the J end lost 1 base, and 11 bases lay between the germline ends. The CDR3 runs to 14 residues. In germline, CDR1 is SGHVS, CDR2 FQNEAQ. The CDR3 DNA reads as TGTGCCAGCAGCCCCCCCGGGGCGAACACTGAAGCTTTCTTT. Translation: CASSPPGANTEAFF.

Concerning this clonotype: A far larger clone is one base from this, pointing to a likely read error. The rearrangement links TRBV7-2 to TRBJ2-4; D is unresolved. The last part of the DNA fits TRBJ2-5 better; the J call may be wrong. Germline V CDR1 and CDR2: SGHTA, FQGNSA. The CDR3 is 13 residues long. CDR3 nucleotides: TGTGCCAGCAACGCATCCAACCGAGAGACCCAGTACTTC. It encodes CASNASNRETQYF.

This clonotype was observed many times. J is TRBJ2-1 and V is TRBV11-2; no firm D call. Germline V gene data show CDR1 as SGHAT and CDR2 as FQNNGV. The germline V and J ends were trimmed by 5 bases and 6 bases, with 20 bases remaining between them. This CDR3 spans 16 amino acids. Here the CDR3 DNA reads TGTGCCAGCAGCCCCGGTTCGATCGCGGACGGCAATGAGCAGTTCTTC. Amino acids: CASSPGSIADGNEQFF.

Regarding this clonotype: This may stem from a read error, because a much larger clone lies one nucleotide away. The chain has TRBV6-5 and TRBJ1-5; D might be TRBD1 (6 bases). With 3 bases removed from V and 10 bases from J, the gap between germline ends came to 22 bases. CDR3 size: 16 residues. Germline CDR1 reads MNHEY; CDR2 reads SVGAGI. CDR3 amino acids: CASSYAGAPSPHPQHF. CDR3 DNA: TGTGCCAGCAGTTATGCGGGGGCCCCCAGTCCTCATCCCCAGCATTTT.

This clonotype was seen at least ten times. CDR3 in DNA: TGCAGTGCTCATAGCGGGGGGGCCTACAATGAGCAGTTCTTC. This encodes CSAHSGGAYNEQFF. The chain recombines TRBV20-1 with TRBJ2-1; TRBD2 agrees at 11 bases. The germline V gene has CDR1 DFQATT and CDR2 SNEGSKA (reference sequence). The CDR3 covers 14 residues. The J segment lost 2 bases and the V segment lost 5 bases, leaving 2 bases of the junction unmatched.

This clonotype was counted between two and nine times. This rearrangement joins TRBV18 to TRBJ1-2; 7 bases align to TRBD1. CDR1 KGHSH and CDR2 LQKENI come from the germline V gene. The CDR3 has 15 amino acids. The junction had 8 bases not matched to a gene; V was cut back by 3 bases and J by 4 bases. CDR3 DNA: TGTGCCAGCTCACCCCCCGGGACAGATTTCTATGGCTACACCTTC. Translating it yields CASSPPGTDFYGYTF.

A note on this clonotype: Sequence at one end of the junction differs from germline and may be a read error. This sequence joins TRBV25-1 and TRBJ1-2; D possibly corresponds to TRBD1 (5 bases). This CDR3 is 12 amino acids long. CDR1 is MGHDK, CDR2 SYGVNS, per germline. CDR3 amino acids: CTSAGTNYGYTF. The CDR3, as DNA: TGTACCAGCGCCGGGACCAACTATGGCTACACCTTC.

The chain links TRBV5-1 to TRBJ2-3; 8 bases match TRBD1. Judging by the DNA end, TRBJ2-7 fits better; the J call may be wrong. CDR1 is SGHRS and CDR2 is YFSETQ in the germline V gene. This CDR3 contains 13 residues. The chain's CDR3 is CASSWQGAYEQYF. CDR3 nucleotides: TGCGCCAGCAGTTGGCAGGGGGCATACGAGCAGTACTTC.

Comment on this clonotype: One base away lies a much larger clone, so this may be a sequencing read error. V is TRBV10-2 and J is TRBJ1-2, with D possibly TRBD1 on 6 matching bases. The CDR3 runs to 12 residues. Germline CDR1 and CDR2: WSHSY and SAAADI. CDR3 DNA sequence: TGCGCCAGCAGTGCTTACAGGGAAGGCTGCACCTTC. This encodes CASSAYREGCTF.

A note on this clonotype: A far bigger clonotype differs at one base, so this is likely a read error. The rearrangement uses TRBV2 and TRBJ2-3, with D possibly TRBD2 on 5 matching bases. Between the trimmed V and J ends, which lost 7 bases and 1 base, there was a span of 18 bases. Germline V gene sequence: CDR1 SNHLY, CDR2 FYNNEI. The CDR3 covers 16 residues. The CDR3 region is CASNPQTSLGTDTQYF. DNA of the CDR3: TGTGCCAGCAACCCTCAAACTAGTCTCGGCACAGATACGCAGTATTTT.

In its sample, this clonotype was seen many times. V and J are TRBV3-1 and TRBJ2-1; 10 bases are a match to TRBD2. CDR1 LGHDT and CDR2 YNNKEL come from the germline V gene (reference sequence). The CDR3 covers 12 residues. V lost 4 bases, J lost 12 bases, and 3 bases stayed unmatched. The CDR3 reads CASSLIAGGQFF. The CDR3, as DNA: TGTGCCAGCAGCCTAATAGCGGGGGGGCAGTTCTTC.

In its sample, this clonotype was seen many times. The chain has TRBV12-3 or TRBV12-4 and TRBJ1-5; perhaps TRBD1 as D (6 bases). Deletions cut 4 bases from V and 0 bases from J, with 7 bases between. CDR3 size: 14 residues. The DNA of the CDR3 is TGTGCCAGCAGTTGGGGGCGTAGCAATCAGCCCCAGCATTTT. Its protein product is CASSWGRSNQPQHF.

CDR3: CASSASTPNTEAFF. CDR3 DNA: TGTGCCAGCAGTGCCAGCACCCCGAACACTGAAGCTTTCTTT. The chain joins TRBV12-3 or TRBV12-4 to TRBJ1-1; D is ambiguous. This CDR3 region has 14 residues. V was shortened by 5 bases and J by 1 base, with 11 bases between the two germline ends.

This clonotype was counted at least ten times. V gene TRBV20-1 combines with J gene TRBJ2-7, with D perhaps matching TRBD2 (6 bases). The germline V gene has CDR1 DFQATT and CDR2 SNEGSKA (reference sequence). The CDR3 length is 14 residues. Trimming left V 2 bases short and J 7 bases short, with 18 bases between. The CDR3 bases are TGCAGTGCTAGACACCAACTAGCCCCGAGGGAGCAGTACTTC. It translates to CSARHQLAPREQYF.

This clonotype was seen ten or more times. The chain is built from TRBV6-1 and TRBJ1-2; D perhaps matches TRBD1 (5 bases). With 2 bases removed from V and 7 bases from J, the gap between germline ends came to 11 bases. Germline CDR1 and CDR2: MNHNS and SASEGT. The CDR3 runs to 13 residues. DNA for the CDR3: TGTGCCAGCAGTGAACTTGGGACCCTTGGCTACACCTTC. Translating it yields CASSELGTLGYTF.

This clonotype was observed many times. The CDR3 loop reads CSATYRGLTGELFF. In DNA, the CDR3 is TGCAGTGCAACCTACAGGGGGCTGACCGGGGAGCTGTTTTTT. The chain is built from TRBV20-1 and TRBJ2-2; 9 bases are a match to TRBD1. V shed 6 bases and J 5 bases; nucleotides not matched to a gene: 7. The CDR3 extends over 14 amino acids. Germline values: CDR1 DFQATT, CDR2 SNEGSKA (reference sequence).

This clonotype has at least ten counts. V gene TRBV2 combines with J gene TRBJ2-7; D ambiguous. V shed 6 bases and J shed 11 bases, with 11 bases lying between them. CDR3 size: 10 residues. Per the germline V gene, CDR1 is SNHLY and CDR2 is FYNNEI. CDR3 sequence reads: CASRGAREYF. The CDR3, as DNA: TGTGCCAGCAGAGGAGCTAGGGAGTACTTC.

By sample fraction, this clonotype is medium-sized. The rearrangement uses TRBV7-2 and TRBJ1-5; D not certain. The germline gives CDR1 SGHTA, CDR2 FQGNSA. The CDR3 has 13 amino acids. V lost 3 bases to trimming and J lost 2 bases, with 5 bases between them. DNA of the CDR3: TGTGCCAGCAGCTTTGAACGCAATCAGCCCCAGCATTTT. Translation: CASSFERNQPQHF.

In its sample, this clonotype was seen many times. The rearrangement joins TRBV18 to TRBJ1-1; TRBD1 might be the D (6 bases). The V end lost 3 bases, the J end lost 5 bases, and 19 bases lay between the germline ends. Germline V gives CDR1 KGHSH, CDR2 LQKENI. This CDR3 is built from 16 residues. CDR3 region: CASSPQAGRGRTEAFF. The CDR3 bases are TGTGCCAGCTCACCTCAAGCGGGCAGGGGTCGAACTGAAGCTTTCTTT.

This clonotype was found many times. The chain is built from TRBV11-1 and TRBJ1-1, with D uncertain. In germline, CDR1 is SGHAT, CDR2 FQDESV (reference sequence). The CDR3 contains 15 residues. V shed 5 bases and J shed 0 bases, with 13 bases lying between them. CDR3 region: CASSPLAQLNTEAFF. CDR3 DNA sequence: TGTGCCAGCAGCCCACTCGCCCAGCTGAACACTGAAGCTTTCTTT.

This clonotype came up many times. The chain employs TRBV27 and TRBJ2-7; TRBD1 matches at 9 bases. CDR1 is MNHEY, CDR2 SMNVEV, per germline (reference sequence). The CDR3 is 14 amino acids. The V gene end was trimmed by 5 bases and the J gene end by 5 bases; junction bases not matched to a gene: 7. The CDR3 spells CASSGGTGKDEQYF. The CDR3 DNA follows: TGTGCCAGCAGTGGGGGGACAGGGAAGGACGAGCAGTACTTC.

This clonotype was recorded at least ten times. This chain uses TRBV12-3 or TRBV12-4 with TRBJ2-3; possibly TRBD1 for D (6 bases). The CDR3 loop spans 13 amino acids. The V end lost 8 bases, the J end lost 1 base, and 10 bases lay between the germline ends. CDR3: CASGRTGTDTQYF. CDR3 coding DNA: TGTGCCAGCGGCAGGACAGGCACAGATACGCAGTATTTT.